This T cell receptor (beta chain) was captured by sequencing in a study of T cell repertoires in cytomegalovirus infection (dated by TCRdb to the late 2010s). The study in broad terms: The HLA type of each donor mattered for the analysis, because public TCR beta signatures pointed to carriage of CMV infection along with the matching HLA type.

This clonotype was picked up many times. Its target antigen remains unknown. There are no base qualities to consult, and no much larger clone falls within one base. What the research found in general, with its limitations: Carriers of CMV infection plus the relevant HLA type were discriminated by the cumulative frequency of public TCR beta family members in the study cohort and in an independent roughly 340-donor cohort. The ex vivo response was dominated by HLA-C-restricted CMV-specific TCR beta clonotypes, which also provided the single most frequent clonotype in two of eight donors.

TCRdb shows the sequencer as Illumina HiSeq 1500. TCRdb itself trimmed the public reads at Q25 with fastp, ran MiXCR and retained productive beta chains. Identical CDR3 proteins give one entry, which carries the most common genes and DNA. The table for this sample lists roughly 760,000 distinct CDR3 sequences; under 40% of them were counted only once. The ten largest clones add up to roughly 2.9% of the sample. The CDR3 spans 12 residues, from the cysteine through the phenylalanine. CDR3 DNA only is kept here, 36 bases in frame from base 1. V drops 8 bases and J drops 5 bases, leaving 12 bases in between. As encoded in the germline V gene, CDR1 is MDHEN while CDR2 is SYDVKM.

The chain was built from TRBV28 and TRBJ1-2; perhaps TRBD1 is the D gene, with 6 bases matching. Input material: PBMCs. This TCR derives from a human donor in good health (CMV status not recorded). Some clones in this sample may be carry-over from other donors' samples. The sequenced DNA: TGTGCCAGCTACAGGGATAAATATGGCTACACCTTC. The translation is CASYRDKYGYTF.